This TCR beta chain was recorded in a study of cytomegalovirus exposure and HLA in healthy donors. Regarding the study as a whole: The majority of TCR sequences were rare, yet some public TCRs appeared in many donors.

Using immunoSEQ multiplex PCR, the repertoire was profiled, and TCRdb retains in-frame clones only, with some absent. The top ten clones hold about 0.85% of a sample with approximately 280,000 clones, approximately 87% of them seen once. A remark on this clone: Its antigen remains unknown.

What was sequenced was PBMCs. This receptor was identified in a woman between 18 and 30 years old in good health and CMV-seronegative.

The CDR3: CASSFSSGRFDEQFF. CDR3 bases: TGTGCCAGCAGCTTCTCTAGCGGGAGATTCGATGAGCAGTTCTTC. The chain couples TRBV7-9 to TRBJ2-1; 10 nucleotides match TRBD2. The V and J ends lost 3 bases and 8 bases, in that order; junction bases with no gene match: 7. The CDR3 covers 15 residues. Per germline, CDR1 SEHNR and CDR2 FQNEAQ (reference sequence).